This T cell receptor (beta chain) was identified during a study of cytomegalovirus exposure and HLA in healthy donors. Study-wide results and limits: CMV serostatus was the sole immune exposure information available. Among TCR beta chains of equal frequency, HLA-associated ones were more clonally expanded in a later analysis.

While unrecorded immune exposures were likely, the donors were nominally healthy when sampled. It was with 60 Vbeta and 13 Jbeta primers that the PCR ran. Clones were sequenced by immunoSEQ multiplex PCR, and TCRdb holds only the in-frame ones, with some missing. The sample table includes approximately 120,000 clones. Germline V gene lookup returns CDR1 SGHTA and CDR2 FQGNSA. The germline V and J ends were trimmed by 0 bases and 11 bases, with 15 bases remaining between them. The CDR3 runs 14 residues. As to this clone: The antigen is not known.

This TCR derives from a man in his forties or fifties in good health and CMV-seronegative. Sequencing was performed on PBMCs. The V call is TRBV7-2, the J call TRBJ2-3; maybe TRBD2 (6 bases). The CDR3: CASSLAGGQGGQYF. The CDR3 DNA reads TGTGCCAGCAGCTTAGCGGGAGGCCAGGGAGGGCAGTATTTT.